This paragraph reports one TCR beta chain. Its antigen is undetermined. The time point: blood from clinic visit 5 months post-surgery; TSC patient then seizure free. Surgery cases with the highest brain T cell transcript signatures were chosen for sequencing. Pre-surgery treatment included at least one anti-epileptic drug. The entry originates in a study of brain T cells in children with intractable seizures. The study, taken as a whole, reports: Only CDR3 sequence similarity suggested viral specificity, without known HCMV serostatus. Absence of clones before surgery may stem from lower sequencing depth.

Clones were sequenced by immunoSEQ multiplex PCR, and TCRdb holds only the in-frame ones, with some missing. The sample lists hundreds of thousands of clones, 93% occurring once. The source material was peripheral blood, sampled more than 4 months after surgery. The clonotype comes from a boy younger than two with tuberous sclerosis and intractable seizures.

The chain's CDR3 is CASSIGAPRSGNTIYF. The CDR3 DNA sequence: TGTGCCAGTAGTATCGGGGCCCCCCGCTCTGGAAACACCATATATTTT. The V gene is TRBV19, the J gene TRBJ1-3; weak D call: TRBD1 (5 bases). There are 16 residues in the CDR3. Germline V lookup: CDR1 LNHDA, CDR2 SQIVND (reference sequence). V was cut by 3 bases and J by 0 bases, with 12 bases left in between.